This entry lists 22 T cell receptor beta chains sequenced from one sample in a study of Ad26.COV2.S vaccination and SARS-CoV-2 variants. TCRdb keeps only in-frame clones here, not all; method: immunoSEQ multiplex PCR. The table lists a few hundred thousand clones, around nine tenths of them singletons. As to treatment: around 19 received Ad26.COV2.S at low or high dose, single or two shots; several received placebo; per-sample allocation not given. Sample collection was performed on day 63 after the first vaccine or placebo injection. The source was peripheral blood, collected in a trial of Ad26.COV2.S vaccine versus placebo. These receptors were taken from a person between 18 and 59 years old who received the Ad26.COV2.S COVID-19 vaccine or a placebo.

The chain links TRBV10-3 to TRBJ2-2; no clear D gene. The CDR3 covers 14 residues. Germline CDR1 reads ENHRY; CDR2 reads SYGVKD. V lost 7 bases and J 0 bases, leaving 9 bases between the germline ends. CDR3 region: CAITSDTNTGELFF. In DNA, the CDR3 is TGTGCCATCACGTCCGACACGAACACCGGGGAGCTGTTTTTT.

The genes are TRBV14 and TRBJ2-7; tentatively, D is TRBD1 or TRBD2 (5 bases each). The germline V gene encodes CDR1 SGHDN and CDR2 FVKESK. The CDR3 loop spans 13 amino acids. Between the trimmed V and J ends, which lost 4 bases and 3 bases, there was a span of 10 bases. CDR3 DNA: TGTGCCAGCAGCCCGGGACCCCTCTACGAGCAGTACTTC. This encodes CASSPGPLYEQYF.

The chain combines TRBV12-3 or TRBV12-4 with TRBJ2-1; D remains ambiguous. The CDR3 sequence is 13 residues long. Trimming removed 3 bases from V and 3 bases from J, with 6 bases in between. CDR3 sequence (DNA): TGTGCCAGCAGTTTTGGCAGCTACAATGAGCAGTTCTTC. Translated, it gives CASSFGSYNEQFF.

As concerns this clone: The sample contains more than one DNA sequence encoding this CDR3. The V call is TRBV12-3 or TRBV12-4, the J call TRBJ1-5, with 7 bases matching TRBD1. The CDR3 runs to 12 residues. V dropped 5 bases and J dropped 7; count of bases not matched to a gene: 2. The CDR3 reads CASSLQGQPQHF. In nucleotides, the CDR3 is TGTGCCAGCAGTCTACAGGGGCAGCCCCAGCATTTT.

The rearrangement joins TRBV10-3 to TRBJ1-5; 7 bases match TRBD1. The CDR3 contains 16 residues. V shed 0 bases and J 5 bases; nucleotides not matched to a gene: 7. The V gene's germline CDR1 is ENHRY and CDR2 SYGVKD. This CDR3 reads CAISESLGQGDQPQHF. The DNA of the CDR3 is TGTGCCATCAGTGAGTCTTTGGGGCAGGGGGATCAGCCCCAGCATTTT.

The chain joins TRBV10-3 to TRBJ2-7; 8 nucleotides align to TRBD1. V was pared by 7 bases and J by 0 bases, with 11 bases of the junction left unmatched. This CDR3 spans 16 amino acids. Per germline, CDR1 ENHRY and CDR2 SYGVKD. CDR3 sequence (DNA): TGTGCCATCACCCTTGGCCCAGGGGGCGCCTCCTACGAGCAGTACTTC. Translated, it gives CAITLGPGGASYEQYF.

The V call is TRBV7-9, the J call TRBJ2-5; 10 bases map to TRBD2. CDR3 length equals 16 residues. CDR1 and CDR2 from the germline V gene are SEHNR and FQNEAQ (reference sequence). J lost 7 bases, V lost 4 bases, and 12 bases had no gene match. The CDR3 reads CASSSTTAGGQVTQYF. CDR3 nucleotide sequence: TGTGCCAGCAGCTCCACCACAGCGGGGGGGCAGGTGACCCAGTACTTC.

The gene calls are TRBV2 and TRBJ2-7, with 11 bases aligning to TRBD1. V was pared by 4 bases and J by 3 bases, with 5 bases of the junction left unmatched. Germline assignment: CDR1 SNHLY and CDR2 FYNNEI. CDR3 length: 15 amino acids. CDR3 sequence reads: CASSVFGTGGYEQYF. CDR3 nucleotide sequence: TGTGCCAGCAGTGTATTTGGGACAGGGGGCTACGAGCAGTACTTC.

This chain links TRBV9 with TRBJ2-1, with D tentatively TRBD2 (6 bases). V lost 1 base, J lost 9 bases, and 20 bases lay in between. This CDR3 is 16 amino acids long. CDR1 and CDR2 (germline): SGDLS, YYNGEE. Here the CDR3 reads CASSVSMMGPRGEQFF. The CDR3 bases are TGTGCCAGCAGCGTAAGTATGATGGGACCGCGGGGTGAGCAGTTCTTC.

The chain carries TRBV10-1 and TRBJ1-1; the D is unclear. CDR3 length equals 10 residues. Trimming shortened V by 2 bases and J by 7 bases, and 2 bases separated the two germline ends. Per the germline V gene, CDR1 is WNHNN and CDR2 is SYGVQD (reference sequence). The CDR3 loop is CASSESEAFF. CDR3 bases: TGCGCCAGCAGTGAGAGTGAAGCTTTCTTT.

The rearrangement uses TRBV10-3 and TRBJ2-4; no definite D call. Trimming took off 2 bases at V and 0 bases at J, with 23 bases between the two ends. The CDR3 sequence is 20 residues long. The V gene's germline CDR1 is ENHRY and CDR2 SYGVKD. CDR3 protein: CAISEPGSHAPGLAKNIQYF. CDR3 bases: TGTGCCATCAGTGAGCCCGGTTCCCACGCGCCGGGCCTAGCCAAAAACATTCAGTACTTC.

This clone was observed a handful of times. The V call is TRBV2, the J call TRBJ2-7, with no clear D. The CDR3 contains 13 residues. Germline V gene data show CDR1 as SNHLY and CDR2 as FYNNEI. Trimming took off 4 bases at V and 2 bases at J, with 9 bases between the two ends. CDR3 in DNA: TGTGCCAGCAGTGGAGCTTGGACCTACGAGCAGTACTTC. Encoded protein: CASSGAWTYEQYF.

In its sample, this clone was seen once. In nucleotides, the CDR3 is TGTGCCAGCAGCAATCCAGGGAAATCCTACGAGCAGTACTTC. Its translation: CASSNPGKSYEQYF. The V and J genes are TRBV7-9 and TRBJ2-7; maybe TRBD1 (5 bases). The CDR3 spans 14 residues. Looked up from germline, CDR1 is SEHNR and CDR2 is FQNEAQ (reference sequence). Trimming shortened V by 5 bases and J by 1 base, and 12 bases separated the two germline ends.

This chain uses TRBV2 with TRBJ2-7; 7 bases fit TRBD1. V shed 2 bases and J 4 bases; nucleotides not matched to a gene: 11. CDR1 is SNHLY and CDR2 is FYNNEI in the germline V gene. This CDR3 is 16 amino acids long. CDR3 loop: CASSESRDSRIYEQYF. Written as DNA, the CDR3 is TGTGCCAGCAGTGAATCCCGGGACAGTCGTATTTACGAGCAGTACTTC. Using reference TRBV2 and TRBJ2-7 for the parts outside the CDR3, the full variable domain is EPEVTQTPSHQVTQMGQEVILRCVPISNHLYFYWYRQILGQKVEFLVSFYNNEISEKSEIFDDQFSVERPDGSNFTLKIRSTKLEDSAMYFCASSESRDSRIYEQYFGPGTRLTVT.

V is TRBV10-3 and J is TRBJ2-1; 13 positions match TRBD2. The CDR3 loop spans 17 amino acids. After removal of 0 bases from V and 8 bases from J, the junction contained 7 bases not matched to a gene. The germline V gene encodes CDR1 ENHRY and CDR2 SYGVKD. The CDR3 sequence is CAISESTSGGARDEQFF. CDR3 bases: TGTGCCATCAGTGAGTCAACTAGCGGGGGGGCCCGCGATGAGCAGTTCTTC.

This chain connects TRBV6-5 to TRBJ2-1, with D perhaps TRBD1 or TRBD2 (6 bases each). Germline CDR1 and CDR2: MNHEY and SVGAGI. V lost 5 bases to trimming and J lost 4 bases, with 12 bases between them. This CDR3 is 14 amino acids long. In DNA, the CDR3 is TGTGCCAGCAGTCCGCGGGACACTTACAATGAGCAGTTCTTC. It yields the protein CASSPRDTYNEQFF.

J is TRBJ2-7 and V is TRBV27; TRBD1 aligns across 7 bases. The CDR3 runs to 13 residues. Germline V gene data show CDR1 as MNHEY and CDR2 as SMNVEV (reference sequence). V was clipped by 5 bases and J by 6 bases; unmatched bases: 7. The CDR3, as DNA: TGTGCCAGCAGTCCGGGACAGCAGTCCGAGCAGTACTTC. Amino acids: CASSPGQQSEQYF.

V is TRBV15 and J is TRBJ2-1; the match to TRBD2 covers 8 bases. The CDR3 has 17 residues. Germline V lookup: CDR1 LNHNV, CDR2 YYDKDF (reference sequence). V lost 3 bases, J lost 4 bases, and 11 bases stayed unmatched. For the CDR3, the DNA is TGTGCCACCAGCAGGGTCCCAATAGCGGGGAGGTACAATGAGCAGTTCTTC. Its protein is CATSRVPIAGRYNEQFF.

CDR3: CASSHSGLAAGNEQFF. As DNA, the CDR3 is TGTGCCAGCAGCCACTCGGGACTAGCGGCAGGGAATGAGCAGTTCTTC. The J gene is TRBJ2-1, the V gene TRBV3-1 (or the pseudogene TRBV3-2), with 11 nucleotides matching TRBD2. V shed 3 bases, J shed 7 bases, and the junction held 8 bases outside the gene matches. Looked up from germline, CDR1 is LGHDT and CDR2 is YNNKEL (reference sequence). This CDR3 has 16 residues.

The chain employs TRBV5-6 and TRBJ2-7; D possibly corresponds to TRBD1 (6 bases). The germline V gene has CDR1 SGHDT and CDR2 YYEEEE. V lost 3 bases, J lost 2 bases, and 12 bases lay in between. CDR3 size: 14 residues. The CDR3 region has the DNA TGTGCCAGCAGCTCCTGGACAGATACCTACGAGCAGTACTTC. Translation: CASSSWTDTYEQYF.

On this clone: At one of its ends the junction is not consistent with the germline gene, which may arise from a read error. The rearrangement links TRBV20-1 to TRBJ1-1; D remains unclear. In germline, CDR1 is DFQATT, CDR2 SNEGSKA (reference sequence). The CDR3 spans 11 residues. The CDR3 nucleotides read TGCAGCGCTACGAGGAACACTGAAGCTTTCTTT. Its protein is CSATRNTEAFF.

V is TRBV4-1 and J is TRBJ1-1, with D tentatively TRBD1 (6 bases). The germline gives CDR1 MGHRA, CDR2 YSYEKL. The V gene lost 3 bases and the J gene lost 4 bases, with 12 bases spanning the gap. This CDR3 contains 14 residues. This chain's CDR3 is CASSHTGLGTEAFF. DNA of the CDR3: TGCGCCAGCAGCCATACAGGGTTGGGCACTGAAGCTTTCTTT.